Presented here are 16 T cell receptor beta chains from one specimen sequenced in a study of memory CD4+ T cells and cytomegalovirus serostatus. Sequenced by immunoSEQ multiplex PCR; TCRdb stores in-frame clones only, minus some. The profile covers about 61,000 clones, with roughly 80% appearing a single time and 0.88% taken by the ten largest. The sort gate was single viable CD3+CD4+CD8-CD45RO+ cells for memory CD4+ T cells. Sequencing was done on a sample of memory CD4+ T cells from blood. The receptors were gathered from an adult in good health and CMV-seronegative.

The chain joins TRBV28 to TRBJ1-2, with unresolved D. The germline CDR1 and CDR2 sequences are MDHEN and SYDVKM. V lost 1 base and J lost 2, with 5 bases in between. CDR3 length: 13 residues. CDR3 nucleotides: TGTGCCAGCAGTTTATCGGAGAACTATGGCTACACCTTC. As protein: CASSLSENYGYTF.

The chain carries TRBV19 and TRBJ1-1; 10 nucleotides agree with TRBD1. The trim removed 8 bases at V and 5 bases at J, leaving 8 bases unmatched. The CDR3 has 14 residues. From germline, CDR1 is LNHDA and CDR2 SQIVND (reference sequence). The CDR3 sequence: CASGTDRGRTEAFF. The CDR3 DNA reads TGTGCCAGTGGCACGGACAGGGGGAGGACTGAAGCTTTCTTT.

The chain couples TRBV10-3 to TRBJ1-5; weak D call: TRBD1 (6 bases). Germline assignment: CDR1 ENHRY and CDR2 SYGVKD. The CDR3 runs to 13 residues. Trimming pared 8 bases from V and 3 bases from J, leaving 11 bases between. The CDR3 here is CAIAWDINQPQHF. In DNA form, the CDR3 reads TGTGCCATCGCTTGGGACATCAATCAGCCCCAGCATTTT.

The CDR3 loop is CASSHPRGTATF. CDR3 nucleotide sequence: TGCGCCAGCAGCCATCCCCGGGGGACAGCGACCTTC. This sequence joins TRBV4-1 and TRBJ1-2; TRBD1 matches 7 bases. This CDR3 is built from 12 residues. V trimming: 3 bases; J trimming: 14 bases; junction bases outside the gene matches: 9. The V gene's germline CDR1 is MGHRA and CDR2 YSYEKL.

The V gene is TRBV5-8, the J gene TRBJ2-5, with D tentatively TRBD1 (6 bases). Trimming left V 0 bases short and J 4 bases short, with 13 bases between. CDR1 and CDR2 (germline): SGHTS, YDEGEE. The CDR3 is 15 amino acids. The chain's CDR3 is CASSLGQAKGETQYF. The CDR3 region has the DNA TGTGCCAGCAGCTTGGGACAGGCCAAGGGAGAGACCCAGTACTTC.

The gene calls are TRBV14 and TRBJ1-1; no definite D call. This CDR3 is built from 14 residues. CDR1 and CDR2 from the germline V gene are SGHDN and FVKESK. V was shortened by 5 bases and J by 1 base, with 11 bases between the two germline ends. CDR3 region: CASSSLGGNTEAFF. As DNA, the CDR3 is TGTGCCAGCAGCTCCCTTGGAGGGAACACTGAAGCTTTCTTT.

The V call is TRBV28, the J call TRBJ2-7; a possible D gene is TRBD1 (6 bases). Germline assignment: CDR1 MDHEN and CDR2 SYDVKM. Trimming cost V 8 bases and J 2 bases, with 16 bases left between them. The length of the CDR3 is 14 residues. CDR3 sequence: CASLTRGHTYEQYF. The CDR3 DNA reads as TGTGCCAGCCTCACCAGGGGACACACCTACGAGCAGTACTTC. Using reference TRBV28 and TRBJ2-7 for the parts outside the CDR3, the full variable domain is DVKVTQSSRYLVKRTGEKVFLECVQDMDHENMFWYRQDPGLGLRLIYFSYDVKMKEKGDIPEGYSVSREKKERFSLILESASTNQTSMYLCASLTRGHTYEQYFGPGTRLTVT.

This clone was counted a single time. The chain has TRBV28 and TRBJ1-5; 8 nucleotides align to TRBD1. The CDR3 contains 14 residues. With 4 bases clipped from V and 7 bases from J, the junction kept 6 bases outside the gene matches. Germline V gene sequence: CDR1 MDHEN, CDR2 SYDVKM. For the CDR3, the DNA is TGTGCCAGCAGTTCTACAGGGGGGGACCAGCCCCAGCATTTT. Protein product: CASSSTGGDQPQHF.

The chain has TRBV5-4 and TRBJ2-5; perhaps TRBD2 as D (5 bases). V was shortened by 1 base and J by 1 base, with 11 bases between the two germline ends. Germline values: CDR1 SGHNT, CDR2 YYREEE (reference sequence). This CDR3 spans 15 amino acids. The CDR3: CASSLRTGSQETQYF. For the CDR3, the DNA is TGTGCCAGCAGCTTGCGAACGGGGTCCCAAGAGACCCAGTACTTC.

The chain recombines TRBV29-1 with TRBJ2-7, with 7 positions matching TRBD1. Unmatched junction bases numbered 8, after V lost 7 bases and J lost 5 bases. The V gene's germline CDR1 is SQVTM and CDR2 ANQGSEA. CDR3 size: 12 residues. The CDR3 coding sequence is TGCAGCGGCCGACAGGGTATCGACGAGCAGTACTTC. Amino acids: CSGRQGIDEQYF.

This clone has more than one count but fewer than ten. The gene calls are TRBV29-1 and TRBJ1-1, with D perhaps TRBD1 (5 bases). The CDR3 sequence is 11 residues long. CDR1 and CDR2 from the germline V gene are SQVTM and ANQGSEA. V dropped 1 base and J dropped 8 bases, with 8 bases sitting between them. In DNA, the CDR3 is TGCAGCGTTGAAGTTCGGACAGAAGCTTTCTTT. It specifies CSVEVRTEAFF.

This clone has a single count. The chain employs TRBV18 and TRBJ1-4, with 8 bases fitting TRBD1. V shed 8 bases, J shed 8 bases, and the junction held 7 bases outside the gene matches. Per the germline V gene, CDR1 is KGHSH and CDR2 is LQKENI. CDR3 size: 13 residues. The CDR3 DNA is TGTGCCAGCGGACAGGGTGGAAACGAAAAACTGTTTTTT. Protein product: CASGQGGNEKLFF. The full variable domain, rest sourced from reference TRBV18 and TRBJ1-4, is NAGVMQNPRHLVRRRGQEARLRCSPMKGHSHVYWYRQLPEEGLKFMVYLQKENIIDESGMPKERFSAEFPKEGPSILRIQQVVRGDSAAYFCASGQGGNEKLFFGSGTQLSVL.

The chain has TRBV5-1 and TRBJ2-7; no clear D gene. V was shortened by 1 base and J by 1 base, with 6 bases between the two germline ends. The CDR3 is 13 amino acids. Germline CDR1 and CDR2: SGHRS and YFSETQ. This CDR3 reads CASSLFSSYEQYF. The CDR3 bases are TGCGCCAGCAGCTTGTTTTCTTCCTACGAGCAGTACTTC.

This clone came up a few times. CDR3 region: CASSPVSRARGKTYEQYF. The CDR3 nucleotides read TGTGCCAGCAGCCCAGTATCGAGGGCCAGGGGAAAAACCTACGAGCAGTACTTC. This chain links TRBV11-2 with TRBJ2-7; a weak D match, TRBD1 (6 bases). The V gene's germline CDR1 is SGHAT and CDR2 FQNNGV. Trimming took 5 bases from V and 2 from J, leaving 25 bases between them. This CDR3 comprises 18 residues.

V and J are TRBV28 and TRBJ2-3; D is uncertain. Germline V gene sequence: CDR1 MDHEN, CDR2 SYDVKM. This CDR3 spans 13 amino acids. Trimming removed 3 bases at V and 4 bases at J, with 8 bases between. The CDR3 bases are TGTGCCAGCAGTTTCACTGGGGCAGATACGCAGTATTTT. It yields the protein CASSFTGADTQYF.

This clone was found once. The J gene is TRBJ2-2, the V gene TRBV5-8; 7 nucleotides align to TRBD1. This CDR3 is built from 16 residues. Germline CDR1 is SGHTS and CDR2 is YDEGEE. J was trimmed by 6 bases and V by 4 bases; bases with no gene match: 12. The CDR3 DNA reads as TGTGCCAGCAGCCTCTCCTCACAGGGGTTTCCCGGGGAGCTGTTTTTT. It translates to CASSLSSQGFPGELFF.